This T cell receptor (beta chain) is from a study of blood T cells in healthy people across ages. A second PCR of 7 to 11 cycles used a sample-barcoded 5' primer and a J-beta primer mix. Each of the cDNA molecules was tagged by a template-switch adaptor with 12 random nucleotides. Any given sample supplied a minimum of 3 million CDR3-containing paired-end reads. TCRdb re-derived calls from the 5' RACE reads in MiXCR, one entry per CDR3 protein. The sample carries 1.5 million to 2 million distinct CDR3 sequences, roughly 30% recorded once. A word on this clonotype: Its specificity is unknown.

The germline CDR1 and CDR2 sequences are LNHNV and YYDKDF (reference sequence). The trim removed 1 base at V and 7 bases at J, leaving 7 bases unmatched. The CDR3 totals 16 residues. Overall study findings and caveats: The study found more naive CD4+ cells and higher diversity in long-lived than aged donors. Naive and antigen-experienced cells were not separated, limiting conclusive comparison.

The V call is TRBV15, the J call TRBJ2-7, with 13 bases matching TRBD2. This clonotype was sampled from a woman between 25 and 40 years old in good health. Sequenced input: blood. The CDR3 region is CATSRAGTSGTGEQYF. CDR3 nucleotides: TGTGCCACCAGCAGAGCTGGGACTAGCGGGACGGGGGAGCAGTACTTC.